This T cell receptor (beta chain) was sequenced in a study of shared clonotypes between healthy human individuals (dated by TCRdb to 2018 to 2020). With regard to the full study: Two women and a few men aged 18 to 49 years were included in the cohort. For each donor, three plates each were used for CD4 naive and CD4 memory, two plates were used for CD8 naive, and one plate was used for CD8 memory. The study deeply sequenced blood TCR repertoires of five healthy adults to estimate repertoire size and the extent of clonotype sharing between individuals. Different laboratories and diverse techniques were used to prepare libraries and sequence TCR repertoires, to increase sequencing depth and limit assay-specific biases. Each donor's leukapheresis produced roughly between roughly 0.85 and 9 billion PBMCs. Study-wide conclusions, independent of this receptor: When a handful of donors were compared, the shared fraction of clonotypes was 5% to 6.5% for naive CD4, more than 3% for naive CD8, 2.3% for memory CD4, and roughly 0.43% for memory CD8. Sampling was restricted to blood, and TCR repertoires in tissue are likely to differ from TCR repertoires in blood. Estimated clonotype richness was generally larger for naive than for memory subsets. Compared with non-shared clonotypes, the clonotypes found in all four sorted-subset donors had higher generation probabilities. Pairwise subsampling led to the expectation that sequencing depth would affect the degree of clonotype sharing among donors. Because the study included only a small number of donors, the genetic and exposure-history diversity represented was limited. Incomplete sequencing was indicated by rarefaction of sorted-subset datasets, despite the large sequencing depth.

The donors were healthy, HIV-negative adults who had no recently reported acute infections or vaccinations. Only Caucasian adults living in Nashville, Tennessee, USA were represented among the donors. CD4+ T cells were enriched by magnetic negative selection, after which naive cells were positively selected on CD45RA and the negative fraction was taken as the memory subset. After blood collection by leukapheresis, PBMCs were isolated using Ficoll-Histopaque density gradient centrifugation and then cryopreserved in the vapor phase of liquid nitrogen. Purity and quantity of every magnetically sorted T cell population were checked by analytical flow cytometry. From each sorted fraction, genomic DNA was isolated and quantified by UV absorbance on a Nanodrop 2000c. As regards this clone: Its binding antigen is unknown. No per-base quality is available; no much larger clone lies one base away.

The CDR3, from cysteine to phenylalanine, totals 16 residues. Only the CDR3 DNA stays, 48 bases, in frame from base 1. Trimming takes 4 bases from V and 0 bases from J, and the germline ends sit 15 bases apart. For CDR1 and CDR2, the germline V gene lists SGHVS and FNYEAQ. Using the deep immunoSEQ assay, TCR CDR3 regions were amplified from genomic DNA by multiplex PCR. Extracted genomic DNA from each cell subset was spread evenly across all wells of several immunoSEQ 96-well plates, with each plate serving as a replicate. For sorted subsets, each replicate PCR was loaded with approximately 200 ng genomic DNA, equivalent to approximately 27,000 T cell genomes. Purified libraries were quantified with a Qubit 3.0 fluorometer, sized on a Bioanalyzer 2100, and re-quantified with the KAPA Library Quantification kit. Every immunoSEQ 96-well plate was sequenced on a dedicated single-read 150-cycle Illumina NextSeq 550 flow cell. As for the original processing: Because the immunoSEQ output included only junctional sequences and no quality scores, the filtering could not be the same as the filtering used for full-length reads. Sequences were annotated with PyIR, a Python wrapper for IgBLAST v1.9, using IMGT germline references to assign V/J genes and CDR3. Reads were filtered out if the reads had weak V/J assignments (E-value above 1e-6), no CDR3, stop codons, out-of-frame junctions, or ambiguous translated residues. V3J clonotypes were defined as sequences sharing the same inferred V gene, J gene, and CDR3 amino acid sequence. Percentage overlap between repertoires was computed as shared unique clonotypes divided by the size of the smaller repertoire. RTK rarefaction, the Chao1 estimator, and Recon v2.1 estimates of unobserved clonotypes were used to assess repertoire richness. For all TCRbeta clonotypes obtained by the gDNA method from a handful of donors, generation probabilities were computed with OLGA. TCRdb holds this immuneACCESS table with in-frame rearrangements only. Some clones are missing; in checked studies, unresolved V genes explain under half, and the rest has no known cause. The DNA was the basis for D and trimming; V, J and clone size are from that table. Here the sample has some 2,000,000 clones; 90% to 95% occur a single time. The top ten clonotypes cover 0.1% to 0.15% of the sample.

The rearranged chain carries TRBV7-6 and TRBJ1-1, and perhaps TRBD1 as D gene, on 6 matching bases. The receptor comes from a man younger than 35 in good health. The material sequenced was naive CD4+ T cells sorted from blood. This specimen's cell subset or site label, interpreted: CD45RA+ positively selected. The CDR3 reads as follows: CASSSTPTGLNTEAFF. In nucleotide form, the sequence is TGTGCCAGCAGCTCGACCCCGACAGGACTGAACACTGAAGCTTTCTTT. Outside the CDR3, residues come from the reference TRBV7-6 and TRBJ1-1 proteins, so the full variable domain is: GAGVSQSPRYKVTKRGQDVALRCDPISGHVSLYWYRQALGQGPEFLTYFNYEAQQDKSGLPNDRFSAERPEGSISTLTIQRTEQRDSAMYRCASSSTPTGLNTEAFFGQGTRLTVV.